The 6 T cell receptor beta chains listed next were all sequenced from one sample in a study of shared clonotypes between healthy human individuals. Generated by immunoSEQ multiplex PCR, the TCRdb table keeps only in-frame clones and is missing some. The profile shows fewer than 850,000 clones, roughly 91% of them singletons. What was sequenced was memory CD8+ T cells from PBMCs. Documented subset: CD45RO+ cells pooled with CCR7-negative TemRA cells. The source of these receptors is a man aged 18 to 29 in good health. Some clones in this sample may be carry-over from other donors' samples.

A single count supports this clone. V gene TRBV19 combines with J gene TRBJ2-7, with 7 positions matching TRBD1. The V and J ends lost 8 bases and 0 bases, in that order; junction bases with no gene match: 7. From germline, CDR1 is LNHDA and CDR2 SQIVND (reference sequence). The CDR3 consists of 14 residues. CDR3 coding DNA: TGTGCCAGTCGAATGACAGGGAGCTCCTACGAGCAGTACTTC. Translating gives CASRMTGSSYEQYF.

This rearrangement joins TRBV14 to TRBJ2-1, with a tentative D call TRBD2 (5 bases). V lost 6 bases and J lost 3, with 18 bases in between. Germline V gene sequence: CDR1 SGHDN, CDR2 FVKESK. The CDR3 has 16 residues. The CDR3, as DNA: TGTGCCAGCAGGGCCTCCGAGGGCGGAAGCTACAATGAGCAGTTCTTC. Translating it yields CASRASEGGSYNEQFF.

This chain links TRBV5-1 with TRBJ2-3; D possibly matches TRBD1 or TRBD2 (5 bases each). V lost 4 bases and J lost 0, with 12 bases in between. The germline V gene has CDR1 SGHRS and CDR2 YFSETQ. The CDR3 runs 15 residues. The chain's CDR3 is CASSQTGASTDTQYF. In nucleotides, the CDR3 is TGCGCCAGCAGCCAGACCGGGGCTAGCACAGATACGCAGTATTTT.

CDR3 region: CASGREGASGEQFF. CDR3 coding DNA: TGTGCCAGCGGCAGGGAGGGGGCGTCGGGTGAGCAGTTCTTC. This chain joins TRBV7-3 and TRBJ2-1, with D perhaps given as TRBD1 or TRBD2 (7 bases each). This CDR3 comprises 14 residues. The germline V gene encodes CDR1 SGHTA and CDR2 FQGTGA. V was shortened by 8 bases and J by 9 bases, with 20 bases between the two germline ends.

V gene TRBV6-5 combines with J gene TRBJ1-1, with D possibly being TRBD1 (5 bases). Trimming cost V 9 bases and J 0 bases, with 8 bases left between them. The germline gives CDR1 MNHEY, CDR2 SVGAGI. The CDR3 is 12 amino acids. CDR3 residues: CASQGLNTEAFF. CDR3 DNA: TGTGCCAGTCAGGGTCTGAACACTGAAGCTTTCTTT.

The chain uses TRBV6-1 and TRBJ1-2; the D is unclear. Trimming cost V 6 bases and J 8 bases, with 19 bases left between them. This CDR3 spans 14 amino acids. From germline, CDR1 is MNHNS and CDR2 SASEGT. CDR3 in amino acids: CASSLVSPEAGYTF. CDR3 sequence (DNA): TGTGCCAGCAGCCTAGTCTCCCCGGAAGCGGGCTACACCTTC.